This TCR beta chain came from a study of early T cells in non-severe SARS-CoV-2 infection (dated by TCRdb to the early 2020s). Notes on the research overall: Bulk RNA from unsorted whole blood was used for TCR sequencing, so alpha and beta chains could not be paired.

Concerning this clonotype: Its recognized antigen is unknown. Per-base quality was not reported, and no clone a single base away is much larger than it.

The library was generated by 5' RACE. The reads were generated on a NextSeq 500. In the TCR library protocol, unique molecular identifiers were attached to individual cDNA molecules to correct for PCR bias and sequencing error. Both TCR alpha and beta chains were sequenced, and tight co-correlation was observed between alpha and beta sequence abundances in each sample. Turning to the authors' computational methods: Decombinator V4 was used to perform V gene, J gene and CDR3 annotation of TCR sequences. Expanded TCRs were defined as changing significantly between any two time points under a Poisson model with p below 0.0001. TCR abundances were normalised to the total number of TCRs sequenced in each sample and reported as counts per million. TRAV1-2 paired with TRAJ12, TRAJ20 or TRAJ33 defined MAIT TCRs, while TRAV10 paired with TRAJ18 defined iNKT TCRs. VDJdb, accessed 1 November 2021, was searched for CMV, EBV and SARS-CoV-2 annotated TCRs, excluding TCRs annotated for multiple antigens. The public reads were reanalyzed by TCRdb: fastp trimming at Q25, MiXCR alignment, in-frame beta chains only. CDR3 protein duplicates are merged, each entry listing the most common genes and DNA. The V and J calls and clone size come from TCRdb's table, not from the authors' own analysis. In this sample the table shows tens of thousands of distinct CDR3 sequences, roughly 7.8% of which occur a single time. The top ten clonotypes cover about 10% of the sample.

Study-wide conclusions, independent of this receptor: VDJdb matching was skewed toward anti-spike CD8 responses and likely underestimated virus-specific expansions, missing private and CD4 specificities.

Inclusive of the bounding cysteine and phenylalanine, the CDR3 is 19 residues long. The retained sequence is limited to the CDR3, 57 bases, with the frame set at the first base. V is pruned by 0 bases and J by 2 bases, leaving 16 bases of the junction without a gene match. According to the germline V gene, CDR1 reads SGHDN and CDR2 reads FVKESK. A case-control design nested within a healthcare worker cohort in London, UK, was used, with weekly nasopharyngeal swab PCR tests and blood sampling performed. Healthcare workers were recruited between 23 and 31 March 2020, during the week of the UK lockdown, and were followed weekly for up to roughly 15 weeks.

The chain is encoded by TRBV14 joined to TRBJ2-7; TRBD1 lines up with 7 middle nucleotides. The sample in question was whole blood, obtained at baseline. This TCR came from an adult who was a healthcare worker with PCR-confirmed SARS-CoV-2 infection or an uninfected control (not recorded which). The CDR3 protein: CASSQEDRAHSLLTYEQYF. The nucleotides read TGTGCCAGCAGCCAAGAAGACAGGGCCCATAGTCTCCTCACCTACGAGCAGTACTTC.